This TCR beta chain was identified in a study of monozygotic twins with inflammatory bowel disease. Concerning this clonotype: Antigen specificity is unknown.

The TCR libraries each used total RNA (roughly 3,500 ng per library). Two nested PCRs, run for around 15 and 9 cycles, were applied to TCRalpha and TCRbeta cDNA. TCRdb reworked the 5' RACE reads into one entry per CDR3 protein, no DNA. This listing includes about 420,000 distinct CDR3 sequences. Study findings and constraints: Among T cells, the various subtypes were not distinguishable.

This CDR3 has 14 residues. Per germline, CDR1 SGHKS and CDR2 YYEKEE (reference sequence). The rearrangement uses TRBV5-5 and TRBJ1-5; TCRdb selects TRBD1, and the lack of DNA leaves this call unchecked. The sequence was collected from a human donor with ulcerative colitis or Crohn's disease, or a healthy co-twin of an affected twin (not recorded which). Sequencing input: blood. CDR3 protein: CASSLGSSGGAQHF.